Below are 17 T cell receptor beta chains sequenced from a single sample in a study of T cells in Graves' hyperthyroidism and ophthalmopathy. The CDR3 regions of TCR beta were amplified from RNA transcripts. HTBI primers were the set used in a first-round RT-PCR of the TCR CDR3. TCRdb called the multiplex PCR reads again in MiXCR, with one record for every CDR3 protein. The sample contains some 800,000 distinct CDR3 sequences, around 38% of which appear only once. The sequenced sample was blood. These receptors originate from a man aged 18 to 29 with Graves' hyperthyroidism.

The chain carries TRBV9 and TRBJ2-7, with a weak D call TRBD1 (6 bases). Per germline, CDR1 SGDLS and CDR2 YYNGEE. The CDR3 has 14 amino acids. V dropped 3 bases and J dropped 2 bases, with 12 bases sitting between them. This chain's CDR3 is CASSGGQTPYEQYF. The CDR3 DNA reads as TGTGCCAGCAGCGGCGGACAGACCCCCTACGAGCAGTACTTC. Supplemented by reference TRBV9 and TRBJ2-7, the full variable domain reads DSGVTQTPKHLITATGQRVTLRCSPRSGDLSVYWYQQSLDQGLQFLIQYYNGEERAKGNILERFSAQQFPDLHSELNLSSLELGDSALYFCASSGGQTPYEQYFGPGTRLTVT.

The chain links TRBV20-1 to TRBJ1-5; D uncertain. V was clipped by 5 bases and J by 3 bases, with 17 bases between them. Germline V lookup: CDR1 DFQATT, CDR2 SNEGSKA (reference sequence). This CDR3 comprises 15 residues. CDR3 DNA: TGCAGTGCTGTAGGAGTCGAGGCTGACAATCAGCCCCAGCATTTT. The encoded protein is CSAVGVEADNQPQHF.

This chain joins TRBV29-1 and TRBJ2-6, with 9 bases aligning to TRBD1. V dropped 3 bases and J dropped 0; count of bases not matched to a gene: 12. The CDR3 loop spans 19 amino acids. CDR1 and CDR2 from the germline V gene are SQVTM and ANQGSEA. In DNA form, the CDR3 reads TGCAGCGTTGAGTGGGCGGGACAGGGTTCCTACTCTGGGGCCAACGTCCTGACTTTC. It encodes CSVEWAGQGSYSGANVLTF.

There are many counts of this clonotype. V gene TRBV20-1 combines with J gene TRBJ1-1; 7 positions agree with TRBD1. The trim removed 3 bases at V and 7 bases at J, leaving 5 bases unmatched. Germline values: CDR1 DFQATT, CDR2 SNEGSKA (reference sequence). The CDR3 spans 12 residues. CDR3 nucleotide sequence: TGCAGTGCTAGGGGGGGACAGCATGAAGCTTTCTTT. Translating gives CSARGGQHEAFF.

This clonotype turned up a few times. This chain uses TRBV2 with TRBJ1-1; the D is unclear. CDR1 is SNHLY and CDR2 is FYNNEI in the germline V gene. The V end lost 8 bases, the J end lost 7 bases, and 20 bases lay between the germline ends. The CDR3 sequence is 14 residues long. CDR3 sequence: CASLAQRVSVEAFF. The CDR3 DNA reads TGTGCCAGCCTGGCCCAAAGGGTGTCAGTTGAAGCTTTCTTT.

The chain couples TRBV25-1 to TRBJ1-2, with unresolved D. The CDR3 contains 15 residues. V was clipped by 5 bases and J by 4 bases, with 17 bases between them. Germline V CDR1 and CDR2: MGHDK, SYGVNS. In nucleotides, the CDR3 is TGTGCCAGCAGTTTGGACTCAACCACCCCCTATGGCTACACCTTC. Residues: CASSLDSTTPYGYTF.

The V gene is TRBV12-3 or TRBV12-4, the J gene TRBJ2-7; D is ambiguous. This CDR3 region has 13 residues. Trimming took 8 bases from V and 6 from J, leaving 17 bases between them. CDR3 sequence reads: CASGPGWGFEQYF. CDR3 nucleotide sequence: TGTGCCAGCGGGCCCGGGTGGGGATTCGAGCAGTACTTC.

CDR3 loop: CASSEEAGRESPLHF. The CDR3 DNA reads as TGTGCCAGCAGTGAAGAGGCAGGGCGGGAATCACCCCTCCACTTT. The genes are TRBV2 and TRBJ1-6, with D perhaps TRBD1 (5 bases). The CDR3 is 15 residues long. Germline values: CDR1 SNHLY, CDR2 FYNNEI. Trimming took off 1 base at V and 10 bases at J, with 14 bases between the two ends.

V and J are TRBV5-4 and TRBJ1-4; a possible D gene is TRBD1 (5 bases). Looked up from germline, CDR1 is SGHNT and CDR2 is YYREEE (reference sequence). The V end was cut by 4 bases, the J end by 6 bases, with 13 bases between. This CDR3 has 14 amino acids. CDR3 loop: CASSTGRSDEKLFF. As DNA, the CDR3 is TGTGCCAGCAGCACGGGGCGCTCGGATGAAAAACTGTTTTTT.

This clonotype was counted only a few times. The genes are TRBV5-4 and TRBJ2-5; D unclear. The CDR3 runs to 12 residues. V shed 1 base and J shed 5 bases, with 6 bases lying between them. CDR1 SGHNT and CDR2 YYREEE come from the germline V gene (reference sequence). The CDR3 loop is CASSLMQETQYF. The CDR3 coding sequence is TGTGCCAGCAGCTTGATGCAGGAGACCCAGTACTTC.

In this sample, this clonotype turned up many times. CDR3 DNA sequence: TGTGCCAGCAGCGCCGGGACAGATAACTACGAGCAGTACTTC. This encodes CASSAGTDNYEQYF. The chain combines TRBV25-1 with TRBJ2-7, with 7 bases identical to TRBD1. The CDR3 spans 14 residues. The V gene end was trimmed by 6 bases and the J gene end by 3 bases; junction bases not matched to a gene: 8. In germline, CDR1 is MGHDK, CDR2 SYGVNS.

The CDR3 loop reads CSARVWNPSGGEETQYF. The CDR3 DNA is TGCAGTGCTAGAGTGTGGAACCCAAGCGGGGGAGAAGAGACCCAGTACTTC. The V call is TRBV20-1, the J call TRBJ2-5; 8 bases fit TRBD2. The junction had 13 bases not matched to a gene; V was cut back by 1 base and J by 3 bases. This CDR3 region has 17 residues. The germline CDR1 and CDR2 sequences are DFQATT and SNEGSKA (reference sequence).

This clonotype has a handful of counts. The chain couples TRBV28 to TRBJ2-5; weak D call: TRBD2 (5 bases). This CDR3 spans 15 amino acids. The V end was cut by 1 base, the J end by 8 bases, with 17 bases between. CDR1 is MDHEN and CDR2 is SYDVKM in the germline V gene. The CDR3 loop is CASSLSEDLGETQYF. The CDR3, as DNA: TGTGCCAGCAGTTTATCGGAAGATTTGGGAGAAACCCAGTACTTC.

Concerning this clonotype: This may arise from a read error, as a much more abundant clone is one base away. In this CDR3 the conserved last residue, phenylalanine or tryptophan, is missing, so a read error is likely. The CDR3 nucleotides are TGCAGTGCTAGGGGGGGGGAAGGGAACACTGAAGCTTTCCTT. Its protein product is CSARGGEGNTEAFL. The chain uses TRBV20-1 and TRBJ1-1; D possibly corresponds to TRBD1 (5 bases). The CDR3 runs 14 residues. The V and J ends lost 3 bases and 1 base respectively, with 12 bases between them. The germline V gene has CDR1 DFQATT and CDR2 SNEGSKA (reference sequence).

V gene TRBV20-1 combines with J gene TRBJ2-5; 11 positions match TRBD2. Unmatched junction bases numbered 8, after V lost 6 bases and J lost 5 bases. Germline V gene sequence: CDR1 DFQATT, CDR2 SNEGSKA (reference sequence). The CDR3 contains 14 residues. CDR3 nucleotides: TGCAGTGCAGATAGCGGGGGGGCCCGGGAGACCCAGTACTTC. Residues: CSADSGGARETQYF.

This clonotype was seen only a few times. In nucleotides, the CDR3 is TGTGCCAGCGGATTCGGGGACTACACTGAAGCTTTCTTT. Residues: CASGFGDYTEAFF. The chain combines TRBV10-3 with TRBJ1-1; a possible D gene is TRBD1 (5 bases). The CDR3 sequence is 13 residues long. The germline V gene has CDR1 ENHRY and CDR2 SYGVKD. Trimming left V 10 bases short and J 3 bases short, with 15 bases between.

The chain combines TRBV7-9 with TRBJ2-7; TRBD1 matches at 10 bases. The CDR3 is 14 amino acids. Trimming took 3 bases from V and 5 from J; bases not matched to a gene: 4. Per the germline V gene, CDR1 is SEHNR and CDR2 is FQNEAQ (reference sequence). This CDR3 reads CASSFSGTGDEQYF. CDR3 nucleotides: TGTGCCAGCAGCTTTTCAGGGACAGGGGACGAGCAGTACTTC.